The source of this T cell receptor (beta chain) is a study of T cell responses to AZD1222 COVID-19 vaccine (dated by TCRdb to the early 2020s). In terms of the full investigation: AZD1222 recipients whose second dose came at about 4 weeks and those whose second dose came at about 12 weeks were combined into one group, since spike-specific TCR depth and breadth did not differ between the two schedules. TCR sequencing covered over 230 trial participants: around 210 given two doses of AZD1222 and approximately 25 given two doses of MenACWY control vaccine. Trial participants were enrolled into age subgroups of 18-55, 56-69 and 70-plus years, which contained around 150, 28 and 57 TCR-sequenced participants, respectively. Paper-wide results and their limitations: Nearly half of unique spike-specific TCRs reportedly recognized epitopes outside regions mutated in the B.1.351 and B.1.1.7 variants. Most participants were white British and females outnumbered males, and the authors suggested that clonal diversity may have been underestimated. After two AZD1222 doses, spike-specific TCR breadth and depth were significantly higher than at day 0 and than in MenACWY recipients. In the small 56-69-year group, the increase in depth fell short of significance, most likely because of low power. Conclusions about previously exposed vaccinees were limited because only six AZD1222 recipients were SARS-CoV-2 seropositive at baseline. No day 14 peak-response samples were available, so repertoires were characterized only after the peak T cell response. CD4 TCRs associated with the vaccine covered the entire spike protein, and the dominant responses were in regions 160-218 and 743-854.

Only one count was recorded for this clone. What this receptor recognizes is not known. At one boundary the junction diverges from the germline segment, which might be a read error. The time point label here, explained by the study, means: baseline before first vaccination. Samples from vaccinated people were obtained from the UK trials COV001 and COV002, which included a single-blind randomized controlled phase 2/3 trial of AZD1222 (ChAdOx1 nCoV-19) in healthy adults. For TCRbeta chain sequencing, PBMC samples from trial participants were taken at day 0 and at day 28 after the second dose. The CDR3 regions of human TCRbeta chains were subjected to immunosequencing. The published analysis was carried out like this. TCRs in the repertoires were compared against a reference library of SARS-CoV-2-specific TCRs that had been generated with the MIRA antigen-specificity platform. Breadth was defined as the fraction of unique TCRs that were SARS-CoV-2-associated. Depth was defined as the fraction of total T cells that were SARS-CoV-2-associated. Using the MIRA data, each spike-specific TCR was assigned both to the spike region to which the TCR was reactive and to a CD4 or CD8 class. Log10-transformed breadth and depth values were compared by one-way ANOVA with Sidak's multiple comparisons tests. This immuneACCESS table, as held by TCRdb, lists in-frame sequences with V and J called but not all clones. Of the missing ones, under half trace to an unresolved V gene in checked studies; the others have no known cause. V and J calls and clone size are copied from that table; D and trimming were computed from the DNA. This sample holds 150,000 to 200,000 clones; 94% were observed only once. 0.6% to 0.7% of the sample is taken by the ten largest.

The germline V gene supplies CDR1 MDHEN and CDR2 SYDVKM. The CDR3 starts with the cysteine, ends with the phenylalanine, and has 12 residues. The retained sequence is limited to the CDR3, 36 bases, with the frame set at the first base. Material: peripheral blood, obtained on day 0 of AZD1222 vaccination. This receptor was identified in an adult in good health. The chain is assembled from TRBV28 and TRBJ1-1, with the D gene not clear enough to name. This receptor has the CDR3 CASSIVAGICTF. The bases are TGTGCCAGCAGCATCGTTGCGGGGATCTGCACATTT.